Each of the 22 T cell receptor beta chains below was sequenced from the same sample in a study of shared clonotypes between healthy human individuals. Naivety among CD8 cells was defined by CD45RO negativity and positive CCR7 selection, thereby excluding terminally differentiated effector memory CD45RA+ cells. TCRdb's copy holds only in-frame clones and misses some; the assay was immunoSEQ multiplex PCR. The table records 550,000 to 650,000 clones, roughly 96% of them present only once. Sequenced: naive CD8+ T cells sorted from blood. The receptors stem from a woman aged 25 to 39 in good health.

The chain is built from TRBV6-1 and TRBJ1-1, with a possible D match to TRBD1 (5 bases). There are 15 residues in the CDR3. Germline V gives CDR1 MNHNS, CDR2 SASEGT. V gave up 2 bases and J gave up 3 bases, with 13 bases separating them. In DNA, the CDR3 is TGTGCCAGCAGTGAATTTTCAGGGATGGACACTGAAGCTTTCTTT. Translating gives CASSEFSGMDTEAFF.

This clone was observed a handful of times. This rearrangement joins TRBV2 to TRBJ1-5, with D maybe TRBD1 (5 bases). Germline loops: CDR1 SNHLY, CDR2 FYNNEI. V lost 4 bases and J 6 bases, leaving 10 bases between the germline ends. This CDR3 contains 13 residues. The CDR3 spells CASSGQGSQPQHF. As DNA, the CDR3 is TGTGCCAGCAGTGGGCAGGGAAGTCAGCCCCAGCATTTT.

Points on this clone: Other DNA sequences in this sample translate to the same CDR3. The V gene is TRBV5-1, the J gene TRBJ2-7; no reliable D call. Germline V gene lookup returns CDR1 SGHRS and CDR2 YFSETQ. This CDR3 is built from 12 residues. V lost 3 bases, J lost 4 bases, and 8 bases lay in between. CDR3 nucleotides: TGCGCCAGCAGCTCGGACCGTTACGAGCAGTACTTC. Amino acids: CASSSDRYEQYF.

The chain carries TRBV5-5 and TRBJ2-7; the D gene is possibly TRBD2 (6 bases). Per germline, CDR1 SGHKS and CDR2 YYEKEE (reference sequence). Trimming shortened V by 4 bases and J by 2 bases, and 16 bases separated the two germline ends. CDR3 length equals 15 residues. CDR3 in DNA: TGTGCCAGCAGCCCCCTGGGGAGGTATACCTACGAGCAGTACTTC. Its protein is CASSPLGRYTYEQYF.

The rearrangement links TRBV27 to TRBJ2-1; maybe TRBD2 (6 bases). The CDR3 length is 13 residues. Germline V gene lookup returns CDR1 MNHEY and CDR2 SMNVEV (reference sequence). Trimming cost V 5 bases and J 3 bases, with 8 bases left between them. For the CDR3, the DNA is TGTGCCAGCAGTGTGACTAGCTACAATGAGCAGTTCTTC. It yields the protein CASSVTSYNEQFF.

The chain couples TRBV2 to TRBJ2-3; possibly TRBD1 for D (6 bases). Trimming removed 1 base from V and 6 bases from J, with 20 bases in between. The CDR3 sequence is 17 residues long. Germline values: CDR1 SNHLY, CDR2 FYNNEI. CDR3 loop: CASSEGLGQAGKDTQYF. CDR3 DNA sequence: TGTGCCAGCAGTGAAGGCCTGGGACAAGCCGGGAAGGATACGCAGTATTTT.

The chain's CDR3 is CASRGLAGEGEQYF. The CDR3, as DNA: TGTGCCAGCAGGGGCCTAGCGGGAGAGGGCGAGCAGTACTTC. The chain joins TRBV6-5 to TRBJ2-7; 10 bases line up with TRBD2. The CDR3 consists of 14 residues. V lost 6 bases and J lost 6; bases outside the gene matches: 8. Germline CDR1 reads MNHEY; CDR2 reads SVGAGI.

CDR3 sequence reads: CASSPATTVFEQYF. DNA of the CDR3: TGTGCCAGCAGTCCTGCAACGACAGTTTTCGAGCAGTACTTC. The chain is built from TRBV27 and TRBJ2-7, with a tentative D call TRBD1 (5 bases). The CDR3 extends over 14 amino acids. Germline V lookup: CDR1 MNHEY, CDR2 SMNVEV (reference sequence). Trimming removed 5 bases at V and 6 bases at J, with 17 bases between.

DNA of the CDR3: TGTGCCAGCAGGTCGGACAGCTTTATCACTGAAGCTTTCTTT. Protein sequence: CASRSDSFITEAFF. The chain recombines TRBV28 with TRBJ1-1; TRBD1 might be the D (6 bases). The CDR3 length is 14 residues. The V end lost 6 bases, the J end lost 4 bases, and 15 bases lay between the germline ends. Germline CDR1 and CDR2: MDHEN and SYDVKM.

The DNA of the CDR3 is TGTGCCAGCAGCGCGGACAGGGAGGTCAATCAGCCCCAGCATTTT. Translating gives CASSADREVNQPQHF. The chain employs TRBV7-9 and TRBJ1-5; 8 bases line up with TRBD1. The CDR3 totals 15 residues. The V and J ends lost 5 bases and 3 bases, in that order; junction bases with no gene match: 6. Germline V CDR1 and CDR2: SEHNR, FQNEAQ (reference sequence). Drawing the rest from reference TRBV7-9 and TRBJ1-5, the complete variable domain is DTGVSQNPRHKITKRGQNVTFRCDPISEHNRLYWYRQTLGQGPEFLTYFQNEAQLEKSRLLSDRFSAERPKGSFSTLEIQRTEQGDSAMYLCASSADREVNQPQHFGDGTRLSIL.

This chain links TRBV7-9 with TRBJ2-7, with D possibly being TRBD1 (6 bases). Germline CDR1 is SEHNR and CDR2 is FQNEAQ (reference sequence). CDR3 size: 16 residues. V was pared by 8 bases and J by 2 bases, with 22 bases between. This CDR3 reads CASSMPGTLYTYEQYF. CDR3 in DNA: TGTGCCAGCTCTATGCCCGGGACACTTTATACCTACGAGCAGTACTTC.

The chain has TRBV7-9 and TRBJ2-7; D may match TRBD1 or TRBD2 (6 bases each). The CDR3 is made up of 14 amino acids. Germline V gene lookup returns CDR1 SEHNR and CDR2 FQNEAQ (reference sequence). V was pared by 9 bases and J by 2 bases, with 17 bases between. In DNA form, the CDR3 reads TGTGCCAGTACCGGGGGACACCGACCCTACGAGCAGTACTTC. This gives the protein CASTGGHRPYEQYF.

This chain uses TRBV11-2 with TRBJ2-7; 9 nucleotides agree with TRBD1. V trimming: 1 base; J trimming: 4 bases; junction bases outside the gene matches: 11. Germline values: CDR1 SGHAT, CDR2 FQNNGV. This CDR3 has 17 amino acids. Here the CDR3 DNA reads TGTGCCAGCAGCTTAGGCCGAGGACAGGGGCCTTCGTACGAGCAGTACTTC. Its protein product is CASSLGRGQGPSYEQYF.

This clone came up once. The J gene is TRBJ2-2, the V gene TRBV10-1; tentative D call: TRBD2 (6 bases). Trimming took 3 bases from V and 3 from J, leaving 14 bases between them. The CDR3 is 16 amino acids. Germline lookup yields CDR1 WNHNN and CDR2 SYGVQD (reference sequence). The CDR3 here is CASSDIRERDTGELFF. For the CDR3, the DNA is TGCGCCAGCAGTGACATCCGGGAGAGAGACACCGGGGAGCTGTTTTTT.

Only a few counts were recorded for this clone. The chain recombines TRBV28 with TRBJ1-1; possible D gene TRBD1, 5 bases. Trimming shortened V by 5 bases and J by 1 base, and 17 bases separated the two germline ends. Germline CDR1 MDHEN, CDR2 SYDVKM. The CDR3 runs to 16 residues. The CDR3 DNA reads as TGTGCCAGCAGTGTTGGCCCGCGGAGGGGGAACACTGAAGCTTTCTTT. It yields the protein CASSVGPRRGNTEAFF.

The CDR3 sequence: CASSLVSPRGHNEQFF. The CDR3 DNA is TGTGCCAGCAGCTTGGTGAGCCCCCGAGGGCACAATGAGCAGTTCTTC. The V gene is TRBV5-6, the J gene TRBJ2-1, with D possibly TRBD2 on 5 matching bases. CDR1 and CDR2 from the germline V gene are SGHDT and YYEEEE. V was cut by 0 bases and J by 5 bases, with 15 bases left in between. The CDR3 contains 16 residues.

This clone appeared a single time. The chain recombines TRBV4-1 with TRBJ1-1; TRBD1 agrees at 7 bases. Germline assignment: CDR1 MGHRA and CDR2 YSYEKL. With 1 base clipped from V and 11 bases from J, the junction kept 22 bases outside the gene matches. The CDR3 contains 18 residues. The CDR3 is CASSQGAVTTGSPGLAFF. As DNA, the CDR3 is TGCGCCAGCAGCCAAGGGGCCGTTACGACAGGGTCCCCAGGTCTGGCTTTCTTT.

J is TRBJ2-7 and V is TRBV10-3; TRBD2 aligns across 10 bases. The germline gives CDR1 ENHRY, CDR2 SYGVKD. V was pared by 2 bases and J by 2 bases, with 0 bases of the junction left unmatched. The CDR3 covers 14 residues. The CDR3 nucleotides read TGTGCCATCAGTGAGGGGACTAGCGCCTACGAGCAGTACTTC. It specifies CAISEGTSAYEQYF.

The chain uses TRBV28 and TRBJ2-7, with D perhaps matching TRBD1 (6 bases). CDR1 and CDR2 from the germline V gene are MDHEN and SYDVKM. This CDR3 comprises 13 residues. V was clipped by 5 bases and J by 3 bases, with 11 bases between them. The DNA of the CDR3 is TGTGCCAGCAGTCCCCGGGACAACTACGAGCAGTACTTC. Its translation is CASSPRDNYEQYF. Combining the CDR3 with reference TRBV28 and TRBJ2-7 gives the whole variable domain DVKVTQSSRYLVKRTGEKVFLECVQDMDHENMFWYRQDPGLGLRLIYFSYDVKMKEKGDIPEGYSVSREKKERFSLILESASTNQTSMYLCASSPRDNYEQYFGPGTRLTVT.

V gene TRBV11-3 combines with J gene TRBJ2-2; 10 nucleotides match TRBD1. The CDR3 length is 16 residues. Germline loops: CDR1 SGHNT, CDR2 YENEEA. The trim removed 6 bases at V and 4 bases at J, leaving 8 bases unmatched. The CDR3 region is CASSFRRDRGTGELFF. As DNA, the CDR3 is TGTGCCAGCAGTTTTCGCCGGGACAGGGGCACCGGGGAGCTGTTTTTT.

CDR3 loop: CASSRGGQTPDRYTF. For the CDR3, the DNA is TGTGCCAGCTCCCGTGGGGGGCAAACCCCGGATCGCTACACCTTC. This chain connects TRBV9 to TRBJ1-2; a possible D gene is TRBD1 (6 bases). The germline V gene encodes CDR1 SGDLS and CDR2 YYNGEE. The CDR3 extends over 15 amino acids. The germline V and J ends were trimmed by 7 bases and 9 bases, with 25 bases remaining between them.

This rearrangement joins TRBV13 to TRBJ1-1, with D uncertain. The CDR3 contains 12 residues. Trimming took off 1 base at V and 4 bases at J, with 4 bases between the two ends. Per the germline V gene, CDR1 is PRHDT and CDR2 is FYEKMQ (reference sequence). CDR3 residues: CASSLVGTEAFF. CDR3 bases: TGTGCCAGCAGCTTAGTCGGCACTGAAGCTTTCTTT.